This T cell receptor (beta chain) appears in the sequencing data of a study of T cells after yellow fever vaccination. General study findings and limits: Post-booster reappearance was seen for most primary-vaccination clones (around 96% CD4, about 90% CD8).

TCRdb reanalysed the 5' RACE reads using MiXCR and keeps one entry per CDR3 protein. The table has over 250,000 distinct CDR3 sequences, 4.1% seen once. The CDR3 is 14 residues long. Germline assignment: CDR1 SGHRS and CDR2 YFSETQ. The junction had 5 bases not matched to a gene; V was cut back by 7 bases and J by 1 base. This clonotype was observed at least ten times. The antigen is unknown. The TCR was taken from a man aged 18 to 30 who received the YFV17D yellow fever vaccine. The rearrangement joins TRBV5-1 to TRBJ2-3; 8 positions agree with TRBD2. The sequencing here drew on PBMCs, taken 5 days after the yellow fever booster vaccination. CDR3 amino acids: CASRISGGTDTQYF. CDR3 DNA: TGCGCCAGCCGCATTAGCGGGGGCACAGATACGCAGTATTTT. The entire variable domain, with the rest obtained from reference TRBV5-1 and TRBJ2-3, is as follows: KAGVTQTPRYLIKTRGQQVTLSCSPISGHRSVSWYQQTPGQGLQFLFEYFSETQRNKGNFPGRFSGRQFSNSRSEMNVSTLELGDSALYLCASRISGGTDTQYFGPGTRLTVL.